This TCR beta chain was identified in a study of CD8 T cell repertoires and HIV-1 epitope variants. The CDR3 is made up of 13 amino acids. Per germline, CDR1 LNHDA and CDR2 SQIVND (reference sequence). Trimming at V came to 5 bases and at J to 4 bases, leaving 3 bases not matched to a gene. With respect to this clone: What it binds is not known.

Only in-frame clones appear in the TCRdb table, and some are missing; sequencing was by immunoSEQ multiplex PCR. The sample has fewer than 4,500 clones, around two thirds seen once. V gene TRBV19 combines with J gene TRBJ1-1; 8 bases align to TRBD1. The TCR originated in a male donor with HIV. Sequencing was carried out using cultured CD8+ T cells derived from PBMCs. The CDR3 sequence: CASSWGTGTEAFF. The CDR3 nucleotides are TGTGCCAGTAGTTGGGGGACAGGCACTGAAGCTTTCTTT.